This T cell receptor beta chain stems from a study of T cell repertoires in ileal Crohn's disease (dated by TCRdb to the late 2010s). Background for the entire study: Median disease duration was around eight years, and roughly 35% of patients were identified as active smokers at the time of surgery. M6 samples were neoterminal ileum biopsies taken at postoperative colonoscopy. Every patient underwent surgery because of a complication, which was stricturing disease in about 61% of cases and penetrating disease in about 39%. The study was conducted in parallel with a multicentre cohort built to find predictors of early endoscopic recurrence after ileocolonic resection. Endoscopic postoperative recurrence was defined by a Rutgeerts score above i0. About half of the patients received postoperative therapy: ten to eleven received thiopurines and 15 to 20 received anti-TNF agents. The study sequenced roughly 170 mucosal samples from a few dozen patients, taken at several locations on the surgical specimen and at postoperative endoscopy. The TCR repertoire was analysed in some 53 patients with Crohn's disease drawn from a prospective multicentre cohort.

According to the study, the label for this sample's time point signals: neoterminal ileum biopsy at postoperative endoscopy, about 6 months after surgery. Adults with ileal or ileocolonic Crohn's disease and an indication for ileocolonic resection were eligible for inclusion. Before DNA extraction, whole ileal mucosal biopsies were kept frozen at -80 degrees C. A TRizol-based method was used to extract genomic DNA from the frozen whole biopsies, and the DNA was quantified with a NanoDrop 2000 spectrophotometer. Five hundred nanograms of biopsy DNA per sample were submitted for commercial TCRB immunosequencing. A two-step, amplification bias-controlled multiplex PCR was used by Adaptive Biotechnology to amplify CDR3 regions from genomic DNA. In the first PCR, primers covered every V and J gene segment, and in the second PCR, barcodes and Illumina adapters were added. An Illumina instrument was used to sequence the CDR3 libraries. In the authors' own workflow: Analysis combined the vendor-provided pipelines with custom analysis of raw data in R/Bioconductor under R version 3.3.0. Clonality, which ranges from 0 to 1, was calculated as the inverse of the normalised Shannon entropy across all productive clones. The repertoire share taken up by the top 100 clones defined high-frequency clones, and only clones that passed a 95% confidence test were kept. Overlap between samples was measured with the Morisita-Horn index, while repertoire diversity was measured with the Simpson index. In its TCRdb copy, this immuneACCESS table keeps in-frame sequences only and misses some clones. Where compared with another copy, unresolved V genes explain less than half of these, and the others have no known cause. D and trimming come from the DNA, and the V and J calls and clone size come from that table. The sample table records about 62,000 clones; 85% to 90% of these occur just once. Together, the top ten hold about 2% of the sample.

What the study reported, not specific to this receptor: Mucosal CD4 and CD8 T cells were sorted and sequenced only in a subgroup of patients, the size of which was not stated. Higher high-frequency clone percentages at surgery were associated with endoscopic recurrence; all patients with clonality above 26.8% (18/57) had recurrence. A significantly higher proportion of clonal expansions was observed in active smokers at surgery than in non-smokers (about 25% vs 20%, p=0.02). Compared with CD4 T cells, sorted CD8 T cells contained more high-frequency clones, which suggests that the mucosal expansions were mostly CD8. Postoperative endoscopy timing varied within the first year after surgery, with a median delay of around 6.9 months.

Details on this clone: Its target antigen remains unknown. The input lacks base qualities; no much larger clone sits a single base away.

Counted from cysteine to phenylalanine, this CDR3 has 14 amino acids. The kept DNA is CDR3 alone, 42 bases in frame from the first base. The germline V gene provides CDR1 SGHTA and CDR2 FQGTGA. Unmatched junction bases come to 2, with V trimmed by 2 bases and J by 4 bases. The TCR sequence derives from an adult with Crohn's disease. Specimen: ileal tissue. Recombination connected TRBV7-3 to TRBJ2-1; 7 junctional bases match TRBD1. The nucleotide sequence is given as TGTGCCAGCAGCTTAGGGGACAGATACAATGAGCAGTTCTTC. Its translation is CASSLGDRYNEQFF.